The sequence of this TCR beta chain was determined in a study of blood T cell repertoires in COVID-19 (dated by TCRdb to 2019 to 2021). Describing the broader study: Samples covering the acute and convalescent phases of COVID-19 were provided by collaborators in the United States, Italy and Spain. Subjects who had been exposed to COVID-19, were actively infected with it, or had recovered from it provided the deeply sampled blood TCRbeta repertoires that made up the dataset. Samples were obtained from the ongoing ImmuneRACE study (first 160 participants) and from 1,254 subjects provided by 6 global collaborators. HLA class I and class II types, where available, came from metadata supplied by the sample provider rather than from assay-based typing. Sample metadata almost always included a de-identified subject ID, COVID-19 status, age in years and sex. The repertoires were made available in a free public database intended to serve as a resource for research on the immune response to SARS-CoV-2. The prospective study material was composed of cDNA or gDNA derived from T cells, B-cell-depleted T cells, or PBMCs. On the study overall, not on this receptor specifically: Clinical and demographic metadata were provided uncurated, with the amount varying by source and participant.

About this clone itself: The antigen it recognizes is unknown. Base-call qualities are not available, and no considerably larger clone is one nucleotide away.

Each collaborating institution followed its own protocols to collect whole blood in K2EDTA tubes. For TCRbeta analysis, collaborator samples were shipped as frozen whole blood, as isolated PBMCs, or as DNA extracted from either sample type. Reading from cysteine to phenylalanine, the CDR3 counts 15 amino acids. Only the CDR3 region is kept as DNA, spanning 45 bases read in frame from base 1. Deletion took 4 bases off V and 8 bases off J, with a span of 21 bases between the germline ends. The germline V gene (reference sequence) specifies SGHNT as CDR1 and YYREEE as CDR2. TCRbeta CDR3 regions were amplified from genomic DNA using the immunoSEQ Assay, a bias-controlled multiplex PCR. On the study's bioinformatics: Nucleated cell counts per sample were estimated from amplification of reference gene primers within the assay. To quantify the absolute abundance of each unique TCRbeta CDR3 rearrangement, sequence reads were collapsed and filtered. For each sample, productive Simpson clonality was calculated as the square root of Simpson's diversity index across productive rearrangements. Here the immuneACCESS table is served through TCRdb, limited to in-frame sequences with V and J called. Missing clones are a known gap in these copies; in checked studies unresolved V genes cover under half, and the rest lacks a known reason. The V and J calls and clone size are taken from that table; D and trimming were inferred from the DNA. The table for this sample lists about 120,000 clones; 55% to 75% of them were counted only once. The top ten constitute around 0.9% of the sample.

The sequencing sample was made of peripheral blood. Here the chain combines TRBV5-4 and TRBJ1-2, with a tentative D gene TRBD1 over 5 matching bases. The sequence came from a human donor with acute or convalescent COVID-19. The donor label of this sample is uncertain. The DNA sequence follows: TGTGCCAGCAGCAAAGCAACTGAAGGGGCATGGGGCTACACCTTC. This is translated as CASSKATEGAWGYTF.